This is a list of T cell receptor beta chains from one sample in a study of cytomegalovirus exposure and HLA in healthy donors. Measured with immunoSEQ multiplex PCR; TCRdb has only the in-frame clones, and not every one. The sample comprises 150,000 to 180,000 clones, roughly 77% of which are singletons, and 7.5% to 9% rests with the top ten. Sequencing input: PBMCs. The source of these receptors is a man aged 25 to 45 in good health and CMV-seropositive. The CDR3 runs from the conserved cysteine through the conserved F or W. The order of the fields is J gene, clone size, V gene, CDR3 length, D gene, CDR3 protein, CDR3 DNA. The D gene is left open where the match is weak. Clone size appears in some rows only: once, few, many, or a class for an expanded clone.

>TRBJ2-3|NA|TRBV9|14|TRBD2
CASSGTSATDTQYF
TGTGCCAGCAGCGGGACTAGCGCTACAGATACGCAGTATTTT
>TRBJ1-6|once|TRBV6-4|14|TRBD1
CASRGQGTNSPLHF
TGTGCCAGCAGAGGACAGGGAACGAATTCACCCCTCCACTTT
>TRBJ1-4|NA|TRBV28|15|NA
CASRAMRGSGEKLFF
TGTGCCAGCCGAGCTATGCGGGGTTCGGGGGAAAAACTGTTTTTT
>TRBJ2-7|NA|TRBV5-1|15|NA
CASSLVPGLKNEQYF
TGCGCCAGCAGCTTGGTTCCAGGCCTTAAAAACGAGCAGTACTTC
>TRBJ1-1|NA|TRBV18|14|NA
CASSPGIENTEAFF
TGTGCCAGCTCACCGGGCATAGAGAACACTGAAGCTTTCTTT
>TRBJ2-4|few|TRBV21-1|12|NA
CASSKGYTVSDF
TGTGCCAGCAGCAAAGGGTATACGGTCTCGGACTTC
>TRBJ1-1|NA|TRBV23-1|16|NA
CASSPGGKESGTEAFF
TGCGCCAGCAGTCCGGGAGGGAAGGAGAGTGGCACTGAAGCTTTCTTT
>TRBJ2-7|NA|TRBV6-1|14|TRBD2
CATRGLAGTYEQYF
TGTGCCACCCGAGGACTAGCGGGAACCTACGAGCAGTACTTC
>TRBJ2-1|NA|TRBV6-5|14|TRBD2
CASTPGLAGNEQFF
TGTGCCAGTACGCCGGGACTAGCGGGAAATGAGCAGTTCTTC
>TRBJ1-2|NA|TRBV10-3|12|NA
CAISGGPYGYTF
TGTGCCATCAGTGGGGGGCCCTATGGCTACACCTTC
>TRBJ2-3|NA|TRBV7-3|17|TRBD2
CASSWTSGGVSTDTQYF
TGTGCCAGCAGCTGGACTAGCGGGGGGGTAAGCACAGATACGCAGTATTTT
>TRBJ1-5|NA|TRBV28|12|NA
CASRELLGAQHF
TGTGCCAGCAGGGAACTCCTCGGGGCCCAGCATTTT
>TRBJ1-1|few|TRBV10-3|14|TRBD1
CAIRATGGMSEAFF
TGTGCCATCAGGGCAACAGGGGGCATGTCTGAAGCTTTCTTT
>TRBJ2-7|once|TRBV6-5|15|TRBD1
CASSSQGAEDYEQYF
TGTGCCAGCAGTTCTCAGGGGGCTGAGGATTACGAGCAGTACTTC
>TRBJ2-7|few|TRBV6-6|13|TRBD1
CASRGQGKGEQYF
TGTGCCAGCAGAGGACAGGGGAAAGGGGAGCAGTACTTC
>TRBJ2-7|once|TRBV28|12|NA
CASSYSSYEQYF
TGTGCCAGCAGTTACAGCTCCTACGAGCAGTACTTC
>TRBJ2-2|few|TRBV5-4|17|NA
CASTQGSSSHITGELFF
TGTGCCAGCACCCAAGGAAGTTCTAGTCATATCACCGGGGAGCTGTTTTTT
>TRBJ1-5|NA|TRBV4-1|14|NA
CASSQVLPGQPQHF
TGCGCCAGCAGCCAGGTTCTTCCGGGGCAGCCCCAGCATTTT
>TRBJ2-3|few|TRBV7-3|15|TRBD2
CASSLLAGGTDTQYF
TGTGCCAGCAGCTTGTTAGCGGGGGGCACAGATACGCAGTATTTT
>TRBJ1-5|NA|TRBV2|14|TRBD1
CASSSDRGEQPQHF
TGTGCCAGCAGTTCGGACAGGGGGGAACAGCCCCAGCATTTT
>TRBJ2-5|NA|TRBV5-6|14|NA
CASSYADSQETQYF
TGTGCCAGCAGCTATGCGGACAGCCAAGAGACCCAGTACTTC
>TRBJ1-6|NA|TRBV18|13|NA
CASSPGFEDTPHF
TGTGCCAGCTCACCAGGGTTCGAGGACACGCCCCACTTT
>TRBJ2-3|NA|TRBV5-4|14|NA
CASSGFGGADTQYF
TGTGCCAGCAGCGGGTTCGGCGGGGCAGATACGCAGTATTTT
>TRBJ1-2|few|TRBV30|12|NA
CAWSVQDYGYTF
TGTGCCTGGAGTGTACAAGACTATGGCTACACCTTC
>TRBJ1-2|few|TRBV5-1|14|NA
CASSSGGGRYGYTF
TGCGCCAGCAGCTCGGGTGGGGGCAGGTATGGCTACACCTTC
>TRBJ1-5|NA|TRBV27|14|NA
CASSLSESNEGQHF
TGTGCCAGCAGTTTATCCGAGTCAAACGAGGGCCAGCATTTT
>TRBJ1-1|NA|TRBV30|13|TRBD1
CAWGRGMNTEAFF
TGTGCCTGGGGCAGGGGGATGAACACTGAAGCTTTCTTT
>TRBJ2-7|few|TRBV28|15|TRBD2
CASSSGTSEIAEQYF
TGTGCCAGCAGTTCCGGGACTAGCGAGATTGCCGAGCAGTACTTC
>TRBJ2-1|NA|TRBV6-1|15|TRBD2
CASSSVRGGDNEQFF
TGTGCCAGCAGTTCTGTCCGCGGGGGGGACAATGAGCAGTTCTTC
>TRBJ2-5|once|TRBV28|14|NA
CASSLTPRGQTQYF
TGTGCCAGCAGTTTAACTCCTAGGGGTCAGACCCAGTACTTC
>TRBJ2-1|NA|TRBV13|16|NA
CASSLNPGSPRNEQFF
TGTGCCAGCAGCTTGAATCCCGGGTCGCCGAGGAATGAGCAGTTCTTC
>TRBJ2-2|NA|TRBV7-2|16|TRBD1
CASSPGQGFSAGELFF
TGTGCCAGCAGCCCGGGACAGGGGTTTAGCGCCGGGGAGCTGTTTTTT
>TRBJ2-7|few|TRBV6-5|14|NA
CASSGQRDSYEQYF
TGTGCCAGCAGTGGACAGCGGGACTCCTACGAGCAGTACTTC
>TRBJ1-4|NA|TRBV6-5|16|TRBD1
CASSYSLTGANEKLFF
TGTGCCAGCAGTTACTCCCTTACAGGGGCTAATGAAAAACTGTTTTTT
>TRBJ2-1|NA|TRBV5-6|15|TRBD2
CASSPTSGAYNEQFF
TGTGCCAGCAGCCCTACTAGCGGGGCTTACAATGAGCAGTTCTTC
>TRBJ2-5|few|TRBV4-1|16|TRBD2
CASSPTTSGGRETQYF
TGCGCCAGCAGCCCAACGACTAGCGGGGGTAGGGAGACCCAGTACTTC
>TRBJ1-4|once|TRBV12-5|15|NA
CASGSDTYSNEKLFF
TGTGCTAGTGGTTCCGACACCTATTCAAATGAAAAACTGTTTTTT
>TRBJ1-2|NA|TRBV5-5|12|NA
CASSEGLYGYTF
TGTGCCAGCAGCGAGGGACTCTATGGCTACACCTTC
>TRBJ2-1|NA|TRBV27|15|TRBD1
CASRTGTGSYNEQFF
TGTGCCAGCAGGACCGGGACAGGATCCTACAATGAGCAGTTCTTC
>TRBJ2-1|NA|TRBV29-1|11|NA
CSVEVNNEQFF
TGCAGCGTTGAAGTTAACAATGAGCAGTTCTTC
>TRBJ2-7|once|TRBV5-6|11|NA
CASSVVNEQYF
TGTGCCAGCAGCGTCGTTAACGAGCAGTACTTC
>TRBJ1-5|NA|TRBV10-2|19|TRBD1
CASSPWTGEAGPSNQPQHF
TGCGCCAGCAGTCCCTGGACAGGGGAGGCAGGCCCTAGCAATCAGCCCCAGCATTTT
>TRBJ2-7|NA|TRBV5-6|13|NA
CASSLTGLGEQYF
TGTGCCAGCAGCTTGACAGGGTTAGGGGAGCAGTACTTC
>TRBJ2-7|NA|TRBV19|15|NA
CASSPYQRQTYEQYF
TGTGCCAGTAGTCCCTACCAAAGACAGACCTACGAGCAGTACTTC
>TRBJ2-3|NA|TRBV7-9|17|TRBD2
CASSPGTSGGGGDTQYF
TGTGCCAGCAGCCCTGGGACTAGCGGGGGAGGAGGAGATACGCAGTATTTT
>TRBJ1-5|NA|TRBV7-2|15|TRBD1
CASSLAGTENQPQHF
TGTGCCAGCAGCTTAGCGGGGACAGAGAATCAGCCCCAGCATTTT
>TRBJ2-3|once|TRBV7-9|15|NA
CASGLTDSPTDTQYF
TGTGCCAGCGGCCTGACGGACTCCCCCACAGATACGCAGTATTTT
>TRBJ2-3|NA|TRBV5-1|13|NA
CASSLVSADTQYF
TGCGCCAGCAGCTTGGTCTCAGCAGATACGCAGTATTTT
>TRBJ1-2|NA|TRBV4-1|16|NA
CASSQEEAATRGGYTF
TGCGCCAGCAGCCAAGAAGAAGCCGCGACGCGAGGGGGCTACACCTTC
>TRBJ2-2|NA|TRBV5-6|15|TRBD2
CASSTVASGKGELFF
TGTGCCAGCAGCACCGTGGCTAGCGGGAAGGGGGAGCTGTTTTTT
>TRBJ2-5|few|TRBV11-2|14|TRBD1
CASSLVGTGGTQYF
TGTGCCAGCAGCTTAGTGGGGACAGGGGGAACCCAGTACTTC
>TRBJ2-3|NA|TRBV5-4|15|TRBD2
CASSSALAGGDTQYF
TGTGCCAGCAGCTCGGCACTAGCGGGAGGAGATACGCAGTATTTT